What follows is one T cell receptor beta chain and its context. Its target is not known. Multiplex touch-down PCR with TRB-A/B primers amplified rearranged V-D-J TRB sequences. From the multiplex PCR reads, TCRdb called clonotypes with MiXCR, one entry per CDR3 protein. The sample contains 12,000 or so distinct CDR3 sequences, approximately 24% of which appear only once. This record comes from a study of T cell repertoires in aging, cancer and after chemotherapy. Study-wide results and limits: Healthy donors lost TCR diversity with age mainly through richness, cancer patients through richness and evenness.

The template was genomic DNA from peripheral blood, not RNA. V dropped 3 bases and J dropped 6 bases, with 9 bases sitting between them. This CDR3 region has 13 residues. Germline values: CDR1 SGHTA, CDR2 FQGNSA. The clonotype was recovered from a human donor in good health. The rearrangement uses TRBV7-2 and TRBJ2-1, with a possible D match to TRBD1 (6 bases). Sequencing was performed on blood. CDR3 bases: TGTGCCAGCAGCTTGGGGGCGTCCAATGAGCAGTTCTTC. Its protein product is CASSLGASNEQFF.